The TCR beta chain under discussion was sequenced for a study of blood T cells in healthy people across ages. General study points: Naive T cell percentage by flow cytometry tracked strongly with beta diversity. Per-million-T-cell TCR beta diversity fell roughly linearly with age.

Germline V gene data show CDR1 as DFQATT and CDR2 as SNEGSKA (reference sequence). The CDR3 extends over 13 amino acids. V lost 6 bases to trimming and J lost 3 bases, with 11 bases between them. This clonotype was recorded a few times. No antigen is known for it. A second 7 to 11 cycle PCR used barcoded and J-beta primers. Samples each returned at least 3 million CDR3-containing paired-end reads. Each CDR3 protein gets one entry after TCRdb re-called the 5' RACE reads with MiXCR. Of around 1,600,000 distinct CDR3 sequences listed, less than 45% were seen once; the top ten hold about 4.1%. This receptor was identified in a young woman in good health. Material: blood. The rearrangement uses TRBV20-1 and TRBJ1-4; D is unclear. The CDR3 reads CSARHHSNEKLFF. In DNA form, the CDR3 reads TGCAGTGCGAGACACCACTCTAATGAAAAACTGTTTTTT.